This T cell receptor (beta chain) was recovered during a study of cytomegalovirus exposure and HLA in healthy donors. PCR amplification relied on 60 Vbeta primers (plus 13 Jbeta primers). Measured with immunoSEQ multiplex PCR; TCRdb has only the in-frame clones, and not every one. The repertoire table contains around 50,000 clones. Germline V gene sequence: CDR1 MNHEY, CDR2 SVGAGI. Trimming pared 7 bases from V and 8 bases from J, leaving 17 bases between. The CDR3 length is 13 residues. The source of this sequence is a woman in her 40s in good health and CMV-seronegative. The sequencing sample was made of PBMCs. The V call is TRBV6-5, the J call TRBJ1-2; D perhaps matches TRBD1 (5 bases). CDR3 bases: TGTGCCAGCACCCCCCAAGGGGAGGACGGCTACACCTTC. Protein product: CASTPQGEDGYTF.